This TCR beta chain was profiled in a study of cytomegalovirus exposure and HLA in healthy donors. Primers included in the PCR were 60 Vbeta and 13 Jbeta primers. Repertoires were generated with immunoSEQ multiplex PCR, while TCRdb's copy carries only in-frame clones and drops some. The repertoire holds approximately 100,000 clones, with around 77% as singletons. This clone was recorded a few times. The CDR3 covers 14 residues. Trimming took 3 bases from V and 0 from J; bases not matched to a gene: 2. Germline loops: CDR1 MDHEN, CDR2 SYDVKM. The sample was PBMCs. The clonotype was recovered from a man in his forties in good health and CMV-seropositive. This chain links TRBV28 with TRBJ2-7; TRBD2 matches at 7 bases. CDR3 sequence: CASSFGGNSYEQYF. DNA of the CDR3: TGTGCCAGCAGTTTCGGGGGGAACTCCTACGAGCAGTACTTC.